What follows are 30 T cell receptor beta chains derived from one specimen sequenced in a study of T cell changes during pregnancy in multiple sclerosis. Produced via immunoSEQ multiplex PCR; TCRdb's table is partial and in-frame only. Of about 51,000 clones detected, 93% appear once; the ten largest clones hold about 1.9%. This material consisted of peripheral blood, taken in the second trimester of pregnancy. These TCRs come from a female donor with multiple sclerosis, enrolled in a pregnancy study.

The rearrangement uses TRBV5-1 and TRBJ2-7; 8 bases are shared with TRBD2. V was pared by 4 bases and J by 5 bases, with 8 bases of the junction left unmatched. The CDR3 is made up of 14 amino acids. Germline CDR1 SGHRS, CDR2 YFSETQ. The CDR3 bases are TGCGCCAGCAGCCCCGGGGGGGGGCCCAACGAGCAGTACTTC. It is translated as CASSPGGGPNEQYF.

The chain recombines TRBV7-6 with TRBJ2-1, with 9 nucleotides matching TRBD2. V lost 3 bases and J lost 5; bases outside the gene matches: 8. The germline V gene encodes CDR1 SGHVS and CDR2 FNYEAQ. CDR3 size: 16 residues. CDR3 sequence reads: CASSFLAGGFHNEQFF. In DNA form, the CDR3 reads TGTGCCAGCAGCTTTTTGGCGGGAGGGTTCCACAATGAGCAGTTCTTC.

The gene calls are TRBV7-2 and TRBJ2-2; maybe TRBD1 (5 bases). CDR1 SGHTA and CDR2 FQGNSA come from the germline V gene. V shed 4 bases and J shed 5 bases, with 14 bases lying between them. CDR3 size: 15 residues. CDR3 nucleotides: TGTGCCAGCAGCTCTCAGGGCCTTTCGACCGGGGAGCTGTTTTTT. Residues: CASSSQGLSTGELFF.

This clone was seen just once. V is TRBV15 and J is TRBJ2-1, with D maybe TRBD1 (5 bases). V lost 0 bases and J 6 bases, leaving 12 bases between the germline ends. Germline lookup yields CDR1 LNHNV and CDR2 YYDKDF (reference sequence). The CDR3 is made up of 15 amino acids. This chain's CDR3 is CATSRDLAGINEQFF. For the CDR3, the DNA is TGTGCCACCAGCAGAGATTTGGCAGGGATCAATGAGCAGTTCTTC.

V gene TRBV5-4 combines with J gene TRBJ2-1; 9 nucleotides align to TRBD2. Trimming cost V 0 bases and J 3 bases; bases outside gene matches: 7. The CDR3 runs 17 residues. Germline loops: CDR1 SGHNT, CDR2 YYREEE (reference sequence). CDR3 bases: TGTGCCAGCAGCTTGGCCGGCGCGGGAGGGCTCTACAATGAGCAGTTCTTC. Translation: CASSLAGAGGLYNEQFF.

This chain joins TRBV5-1 and TRBJ2-3; 13 bases map to TRBD2. CDR3 size: 16 residues. V was clipped by 4 bases and J by 4 bases; unmatched bases: 6. CDR1 is SGHRS, CDR2 YFSETQ, per germline. In nucleotides, the CDR3 is TGCGCCAGCAGCATAAGACTAGCGGGAGGCTCAGATACGCAGTATTTT. This encodes CASSIRLAGGSDTQYF.

The chain combines TRBV4-2 with TRBJ2-3, with unresolved D. The V end lost 2 bases, the J end lost 1 base, and 10 bases lay between the germline ends. The germline V gene has CDR1 LGHNA and CDR2 YNFKEQ. The CDR3 is 15 amino acids. The CDR3: CASSQLVSGTDTQYF. The CDR3 bases are TGTGCCAGCAGCCAACTAGTGAGTGGCACAGATACGCAGTATTTT.

This clone was seen more than once but under ten times. This rearrangement joins TRBV4-1 to TRBJ1-2; the D gene is possibly TRBD1 (5 bases). The germline V gene has CDR1 MGHRA and CDR2 YSYEKL. Trimming pared 1 base from V and 4 bases from J, leaving 10 bases between. This CDR3 has 14 residues. The CDR3 sequence: CASSQGTTGYGYTF. CDR3 in DNA: TGCGCCAGCAGCCAAGGGACAACAGGCTATGGCTACACCTTC.

This chain connects TRBV9 to TRBJ2-1; the match to TRBD2 covers 7 bases. The CDR3 sequence is 15 residues long. From germline, CDR1 is SGDLS and CDR2 YYNGEE. Losses at the gene ends were 0 bases for V and 3 bases for J; bases not matched to a gene: 3. CDR3 coding DNA: TGTGCCAGCAGCGTAGACGGGAGGAGCTACAATGAGCAGTTCTTC. Translation gives CASSVDGRSYNEQFF.

In its sample, this clone was seen once. This chain links TRBV19 with TRBJ1-1, with a weak D call TRBD1 (5 bases). Germline CDR1 and CDR2: LNHDA and SQIVND (reference sequence). V shed 5 bases and J shed 5 bases, with 21 bases lying between them. There are 16 residues in the CDR3. The CDR3 spells CASSVGGSRFRTEAFF. In DNA, the CDR3 is TGTGCCAGTAGTGTGGGGGGATCCCGGTTCCGGACTGAAGCTTTCTTT.

This chain joins TRBV27 and TRBJ2-1, with 13 positions matching TRBD2. This CDR3 comprises 14 residues. Germline-derived CDR1 and CDR2 are MNHEY and SMNVEV (reference sequence). V shed 5 bases, J shed 8 bases, and the junction held 3 bases outside the gene matches. The CDR3 DNA reads TGTGCCAGCAGTGGGACTAGCGGGGTCGATGAGCAGTTCTTC. Translated, it gives CASSGTSGVDEQFF.

This clone was recorded only once. The chain recombines TRBV28 with TRBJ1-5, with a possible D match to TRBD1 (6 bases). The CDR3 contains 14 residues. Germline V lookup: CDR1 MDHEN, CDR2 SYDVKM. The ends were cut back, 8 bases at V and 5 bases at J, with 16 bases in the middle. Here the CDR3 reads CASAGQLWHQPQHF. The CDR3 nucleotides read TGTGCCAGCGCCGGACAGCTCTGGCATCAGCCCCAGCATTTT.

This chain's CDR3 is CASSKREGLYNEQFF. The CDR3 DNA is TGTGCCAGCAGTAAACGGGAGGGCCTCTACAATGAGCAGTTCTTC. The chain is built from TRBV6-4 and TRBJ2-1, with TRBD2 identical over 8 bases. This CDR3 has 15 amino acids. V gave up 5 bases and J gave up 3 bases; unmatched junction bases: 6. Looked up from germline, CDR1 is MRHNA and CDR2 is SNTAGT.

The rearrangement joins TRBV5-1 to TRBJ2-3; 11 positions match TRBD2. The CDR3 length is 15 residues. V was clipped by 5 bases and J by 3 bases; unmatched bases: 5. In germline, CDR1 is SGHRS, CDR2 YFSETQ. CDR3 in amino acids: CASRPRLAGTDTQYF. The CDR3 DNA reads TGCGCCAGCAGACCCAGACTAGCGGGAACAGATACGCAGTATTTT. The full variable domain, in which reference TRBV5-1 and TRBJ2-3 provide the parts outside the CDR3, is KAGVTQTPRYLIKTRGQQVTLSCSPISGHRSVSWYQQTPGQGLQFLFEYFSETQRNKGNFPGRFSGRQFSNSRSEMNVSTLELGDSALYLCASRPRLAGTDTQYFGPGTRLTVL.

This chain links TRBV28 with TRBJ2-3, with TRBD2 matching 9 bases. This CDR3 is built from 16 residues. After removal of 3 bases from V and 4 bases from J, the junction contained 8 bases not matched to a gene. CDR1 is MDHEN and CDR2 is SYDVKM in the germline V gene. Here the CDR3 reads CASSLRGGRAPDTQYF. DNA of the CDR3: TGTGCCAGCAGTTTGCGGGGCGGGAGGGCCCCAGATACGCAGTATTTT.

V usage is TRBV7-9 and J usage is TRBJ1-5, with TRBD1 as a possible D gene (5 bases). Per germline, CDR1 SEHNR and CDR2 FQNEAQ (reference sequence). Trimming took off 1 base at V and 5 bases at J, with 9 bases between the two ends. This CDR3 contains 14 residues. The CDR3 region has the DNA TGTGCCAGCAGCTTAGGACGGGGGTATCAGCCCCAGCATTTT. Translating it yields CASSLGRGYQPQHF.

The V call is TRBV5-6, the J call TRBJ2-7; 10 bases line up with TRBD1. The CDR3 runs 14 residues. J lost 4 bases, V lost 0 bases, and 1 base had no gene match. CDR1 is SGHDT, CDR2 YYEEEE, per germline. CDR3 in DNA: TGTGCCAGCAGCTTGGGACAGGGGGCTTACGAGCAGTACTTC. Its translation is CASSLGQGAYEQYF.

V gene TRBV11-2 combines with J gene TRBJ1-1; D is uncertain. The CDR3 extends over 15 amino acids. Between the trimmed V and J ends, which lost 5 bases and 0 bases, there was a span of 13 bases. Germline V CDR1 and CDR2: SGHAT, FQNNGV. The CDR3 sequence is CASSPSGWMNTEAFF. As DNA, the CDR3 is TGTGCCAGCAGCCCTAGTGGTTGGATGAACACTGAAGCTTTCTTT.

This rearrangement joins TRBV5-4 to TRBJ2-1; 7 bases are a match to TRBD2. Germline lookup yields CDR1 SGHNT and CDR2 YYREEE (reference sequence). The V segment lost 2 bases and the J segment 7 bases; nucleotides outside the gene matches: 18. The CDR3 has 18 amino acids. CDR3 bases: TGTGCCAGCAGCTTCACCGGACTAGGGGCGGGGGTAGGGAATGAGCAGTTCTTC. Its protein product is CASSFTGLGAGVGNEQFF.

This clone was detected once. This chain's CDR3 is CASSYSGWETQYF. In DNA, the CDR3 is TGTGCCAGCAGCTACTCAGGTTGGGAGACCCAGTACTTC. The rearrangement links TRBV7-9 to TRBJ2-5, with D unresolved. Looked up from germline, CDR1 is SEHNR and CDR2 is FQNEAQ (reference sequence). V was shortened by 4 bases and J by 5 bases, with 11 bases between the two germline ends. CDR3 length equals 13 residues.

The DNA of the CDR3 is TGTGCCAGCAGCCCCCTAGGAGGGAACACTGAAGCTTTCTTT. This gives the protein CASSPLGGNTEAFF. This chain links TRBV7-6 with TRBJ1-1, with no clear D. CDR1 SGHVS and CDR2 FNYEAQ come from the germline V gene. V shed 5 bases and J shed 1 base, with 11 bases lying between them. This CDR3 is built from 14 residues.

The V gene is TRBV6-5, the J gene TRBJ1-2; D is unresolved. With 0 bases removed from V and 7 bases from J, the gap between germline ends came to 18 bases. CDR3 length equals 16 residues. Germline CDR1 reads MNHEY; CDR2 reads SVGAGI. CDR3 sequence (DNA): TGTGCCAGCAGTTACTCGGTAGAGGGTTCAATTTTTGGCTACACCTTC. As protein: CASSYSVEGSIFGYTF.

The CDR3 loop is CASSPFEEQFF. The CDR3 region has the DNA TGTGCCAGCAGCCCATTTGAGGAGCAGTTCTTC. The V and J genes are TRBV28 and TRBJ2-1; D is ambiguous. The CDR3 has 11 residues. V lost 6 bases to trimming and J lost 10 bases, with 10 bases between them. Germline lookup yields CDR1 MDHEN and CDR2 SYDVKM.

This clone was recorded once. The gene calls are TRBV15 and TRBJ1-5, with 8 positions matching TRBD1. V was clipped by 3 bases and J by 6 bases; unmatched bases: 10. The CDR3 extends over 16 amino acids. The germline V gene has CDR1 LNHNV and CDR2 YYDKDF (reference sequence). CDR3 amino acids: CATSSGIGTGGQPQHF. The DNA for the CDR3 is TGTGCCACCAGCAGTGGGATCGGGACAGGTGGTCAGCCCCAGCATTTT.

The gene calls are TRBV13 and TRBJ2-2; 9 positions match TRBD2. The V gene's germline CDR1 is PRHDT and CDR2 FYEKMQ (reference sequence). This CDR3 spans 16 amino acids. V lost 0 bases to trimming and J lost 4 bases; unmatched junction nucleotides: 3. The CDR3 here is CASSLGLAGPTGELFF. CDR3 sequence (DNA): TGTGCCAGCAGCTTAGGACTAGCGGGTCCCACCGGGGAGCTGTTTTTT.

V gene TRBV5-4 combines with J gene TRBJ1-4; D remains unclear. Trimming stripped 0 bases from V and 10 bases from J, with 10 bases between. Germline-derived CDR1 and CDR2 are SGHNT and YYREEE (reference sequence). The CDR3 runs 13 residues. The CDR3: CASSLEVGGKLFF. DNA for the CDR3: TGTGCCAGCAGCTTGGAAGTTGGAGGAAAACTGTTTTTT.

V usage is TRBV5-1 and J usage is TRBJ2-1; D ambiguous. This CDR3 is 15 amino acids long. V was trimmed by 5 bases and J by 7 bases, leaving 19 bases between them. The germline CDR1 and CDR2 sequences are SGHRS and YFSETQ. The CDR3 here is CASRAWSAESNEQFF. DNA for the CDR3: TGCGCCAGCAGGGCCTGGTCGGCGGAATCAAATGAGCAGTTCTTC.

V usage is TRBV29-1 and J usage is TRBJ2-1; 14 bases are shared with TRBD2. Per the germline V gene, CDR1 is SQVTM and CDR2 is ANQGSEA. J lost 8 bases, V lost 8 bases, and 11 bases had no gene match. This CDR3 spans 15 amino acids. This CDR3 is CSSRLAGGPWDEQFF. The CDR3 DNA follows: TGCAGCTCTCGACTAGCGGGAGGGCCTTGGGATGAGCAGTTCTTC.

The genes are TRBV6-1 and TRBJ2-7; 7 bases agree with TRBD1. The V gene end was trimmed by 3 bases and the J gene end by 5 bases; junction bases not matched to a gene: 10. This CDR3 contains 15 residues. Germline V CDR1 and CDR2: MNHNS, SASEGT. The CDR3 spells CASSDSDREFNEQYF. CDR3 DNA sequence: TGTGCCAGCAGTGATTCAGACAGGGAATTTAACGAGCAGTACTTC.

The gene calls are TRBV11-2 and TRBJ2-3, with 7 bases lining up with TRBD2. J gave up 9 bases and V 5 bases, and 20 bases lay outside the gene matches. Germline CDR1 reads SGHAT; CDR2 reads FQNNGV. CDR3 length: 17 amino acids. CDR3 region: CASSAEGLISPLGTQYF. Here the CDR3 DNA reads TGTGCCAGCAGCGCCGAGGGACTAATCTCCCCTCTGGGGACGCAGTATTTT.